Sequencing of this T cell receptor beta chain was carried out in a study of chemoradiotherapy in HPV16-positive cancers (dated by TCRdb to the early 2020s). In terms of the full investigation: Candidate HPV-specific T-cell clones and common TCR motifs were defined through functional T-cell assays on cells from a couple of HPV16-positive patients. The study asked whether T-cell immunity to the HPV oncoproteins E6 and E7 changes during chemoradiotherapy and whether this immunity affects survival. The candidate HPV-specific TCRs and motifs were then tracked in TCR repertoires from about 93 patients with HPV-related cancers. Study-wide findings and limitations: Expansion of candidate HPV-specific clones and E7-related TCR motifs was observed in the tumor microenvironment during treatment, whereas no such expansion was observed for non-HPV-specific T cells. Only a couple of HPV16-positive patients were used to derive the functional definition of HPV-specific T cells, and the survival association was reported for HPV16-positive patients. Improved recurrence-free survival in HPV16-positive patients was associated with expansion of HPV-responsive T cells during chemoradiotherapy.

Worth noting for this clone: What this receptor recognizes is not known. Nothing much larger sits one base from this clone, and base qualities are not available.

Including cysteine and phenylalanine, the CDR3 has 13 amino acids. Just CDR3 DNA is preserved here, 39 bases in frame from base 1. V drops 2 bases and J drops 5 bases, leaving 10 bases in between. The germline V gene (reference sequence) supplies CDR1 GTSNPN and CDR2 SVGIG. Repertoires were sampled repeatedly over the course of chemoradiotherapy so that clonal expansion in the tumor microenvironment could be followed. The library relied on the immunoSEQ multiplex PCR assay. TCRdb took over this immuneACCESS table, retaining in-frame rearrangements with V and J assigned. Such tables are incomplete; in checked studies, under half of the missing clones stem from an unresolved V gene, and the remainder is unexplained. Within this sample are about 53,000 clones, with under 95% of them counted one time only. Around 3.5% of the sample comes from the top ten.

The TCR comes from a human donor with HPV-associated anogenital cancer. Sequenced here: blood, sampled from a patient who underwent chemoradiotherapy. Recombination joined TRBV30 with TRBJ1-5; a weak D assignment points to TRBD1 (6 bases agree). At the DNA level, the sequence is TGTGCCTGGAGTAACAGGGTGGATCAGCCCCAGCATTTT. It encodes CAWSNRVDQPQHF.